The 30 T cell receptor beta chains below all came from one sample that was sequenced in a study of T cells in Graves' hyperthyroidism and ophthalmopathy. Amplification targeted TCR beta CDR3 regions from RNA transcripts. HTBI primers were employed in a first-round RT-PCR of the TCR CDR3. One entry per CDR3 protein results from TCRdb running MiXCR on the multiplex PCR reads. The sample has about 270,000 distinct CDR3 sequences; 22% are singletons. Sequencing used blood. These receptors were collected from a man aged 30-40 years with Graves' ophthalmopathy.

The chain links TRBV5-1 to TRBJ2-5; D could derive from TRBD1 or TRBD2 (5 bases each). Trimming cost V 4 bases and J 5 bases, with 12 bases left between them. Germline V gene data show CDR1 as SGHRS and CDR2 as YFSETQ. The CDR3 consists of 13 residues. For the CDR3, the DNA is TGCGCCAGCAGCCAGGGAGACCGGGAGACCCAGTACTTC. As protein: CASSQGDRETQYF.

The chain is built from TRBV9 and TRBJ2-1; 10 bases line up with TRBD1. CDR1 is SGDLS and CDR2 is YYNGEE in the germline V gene. CDR3 length equals 15 residues. The ends lost 3 bases at V and 4 bases at J; junction bases unmatched: 4. The CDR3 loop reads CASSDRDRGYNEQFF. CDR3 DNA: TGTGCCAGCAGCGACCGGGACAGGGGTTACAATGAGCAGTTCTTC.

The CDR3 DNA sequence: TGTGCCAGCAAACGAACCGGGGGCTCGGGAGGAAACACCATATATTTT. Its translation is CASKRTGGSGGNTIYF. The chain links TRBV3-1 to TRBJ1-3, with a possible D match to TRBD1 (6 bases). The germline V gene encodes CDR1 LGHDT and CDR2 YNNKEL (reference sequence). The V end lost 7 bases, the J end lost 4 bases, and 20 bases lay between the germline ends. This CDR3 comprises 16 residues. Based on the CDR3 plus reference TRBV3-1 and TRBJ1-3, the full variable domain is DTAVSQTPKYLVTQMGNDKSIKCEQNLGHDTMYWYKQDSKKFLKIMFSYNNKELIINETVPNRFSPKSPDKAHLNLHINSLELGDSAVYFCASKRTGGSGGNTIYFGEGSWLTVV.

The V gene is TRBV6-9, the J gene TRBJ1-1, with D unclear. In germline, CDR1 is MNHGY, CDR2 SVAAGI. Trimming removed 1 base at V and 1 base at J, with 1 base between. CDR3 length: 12 residues. The CDR3 bases are TGTGCCAGCAGTTATTGGAACACTGAAGCTTTCTTT. Residues: CASSYWNTEAFF.

This clonotype was seen only a few times. The chain carries TRBV10-2 and TRBJ2-7; 8 positions agree with TRBD2. The CDR3 has 17 residues. V lost 1 base to trimming and J lost 1 base; unmatched junction nucleotides: 9. The germline CDR1 and CDR2 sequences are WSHSY and SAAADI. The CDR3 here is CASSEFREGRISYEQYF. CDR3 nucleotides: TGCGCCAGCAGTGAGTTTCGGGAGGGCCGTATTTCCTACGAGCAGTACTTC.

This clonotype was picked up a small number of times. This rearrangement joins TRBV5-5 to TRBJ2-1; D is uncertain. The germline gives CDR1 SGHKS, CDR2 YYEKEE (reference sequence). The CDR3 sequence is 15 residues long. Trimming removed 1 base from V and 0 bases from J, with 8 bases in between. CDR3 residues: CASSLSPSSYNEQFF. The CDR3 DNA is TGTGCCAGCAGCTTGTCTCCGAGCTCCTACAATGAGCAGTTCTTC. Full variable domain (remainder filled in from reference TRBV5-5 and TRBJ2-1): DAGVTQSPTHLIKTRGQQVTLRCSPISGHKSVSWYQQVLGQGPQFIFQYYEKEERGRGNFPDRFSARQFPNYSSELNVNALLLGDSALYLCASSLSPSSYNEQFFGPGTRLTVL.

This clonotype has just one count. V usage is TRBV4-2 and J usage is TRBJ2-3; 12 bases are a match to TRBD2. This CDR3 is built from 18 residues. CDR1 is LGHNA, CDR2 YNFKEQ, per germline. J gave up 0 bases and V 0 bases, and 4 bases lay outside the gene matches. Written as DNA, the CDR3 is TGTGCCAGCAGCCAAGATCCTAGCGGGAGGGCGAGCACAGATACGCAGTATTTT. Its protein is CASSQDPSGRASTDTQYF.

At least ten counts were recorded for this clonotype. The chain links TRBV2 to TRBJ2-3; 8 bases fit TRBD2. Germline CDR1 and CDR2: SNHLY and FYNNEI. J was trimmed by 0 bases and V by 4 bases; bases with no gene match: 3. The CDR3 has 15 residues. The CDR3 spells CASSAIAGSTDTQYF. Written as DNA, the CDR3 is TGTGCCAGCAGTGCAATAGCGGGGAGCACAGATACGCAGTATTTT.

The chain recombines TRBV27 with TRBJ2-7; TRBD2 aligns across 7 bases. The CDR3 totals 15 residues. Germline trimming cut 1 base from V and 2 bases from J; bases unmatched to any gene: 5. Looked up from germline, CDR1 is MNHEY and CDR2 is SMNVEV (reference sequence). This CDR3 reads CASSLWGRGTYEQYF. The CDR3 coding sequence is TGTGCCAGCAGTTTATGGGGGAGGGGTACCTACGAGCAGTACTTC.

In this sample, this clonotype turned up a few times. The chain employs TRBV28 and TRBJ1-3; a weak D match, TRBD1 (5 bases). The CDR3 is 15 amino acids. Germline V gives CDR1 MDHEN, CDR2 SYDVKM. The V and J ends lost 6 bases and 4 bases respectively, with 16 bases between them. The CDR3 sequence: CASSFRGRVGNTIYF. CDR3 DNA: TGTGCCAGCAGCTTTAGAGGCAGGGTCGGAAACACCATATATTTT.

This clonotype was seen only a few times. Written as DNA, the CDR3 is TGTGCCAGCAGCCATGGACCCTCTGGGGCCAACGTCCTGACTTTC. Its translation: CASSHGPSGANVLTF. The rearrangement joins TRBV4-2 to TRBJ2-6; D is ambiguous. V was trimmed by 3 bases and J by 0 bases, leaving 6 bases between them. Germline V gene data show CDR1 as LGHNA and CDR2 as YNFKEQ. CDR3 length: 15 amino acids.

This clonotype was counted many times. The chain links TRBV2 to TRBJ2-1; D possibly corresponds to TRBD2 (5 bases). Germline CDR1 is SNHLY and CDR2 is FYNNEI. The CDR3 has 15 amino acids. V was pared by 3 bases and J by 2 bases, with 11 bases between. The CDR3 spells CASSDNGITYNEQFF. The CDR3 bases are TGTGCCAGCAGTGATAACGGGATAACCTACAATGAGCAGTTCTTC.

This clonotype appeared many times. The rearrangement joins TRBV30 to TRBJ2-3, with D uncertain. From germline, CDR1 is GTSNPN and CDR2 SVGIG (reference sequence). V was pared by 4 bases and J by 2 bases, with 22 bases between. This CDR3 has 17 amino acids. CDR3 region: CAWTRTLSRRDTDTQYF. The CDR3 DNA reads TGTGCCTGGACCCGTACATTGTCTAGACGAGACACAGATACGCAGTATTTT.

This chain connects TRBV11-3 to TRBJ2-1, with TRBD2 matching 16 bases. Unmatched junction bases numbered 5, after V lost 0 bases and J lost 12 bases. Germline CDR1 SGHNT, CDR2 YENEEA. The CDR3 consists of 16 residues. The CDR3 coding sequence is TGTGCCAGCAGCTTAGATGGGACTAGCGGGAGGGTGTCGCAGTTCTTC. Protein sequence: CASSLDGTSGRVSQFF. Looking up the rest from reference TRBV11-3 and TRBJ2-1 gives the full variable domain: EAGVVQSPRYKIIEKKQPVAFWCNPISGHNTLYWYLQNLGQGPELLIRYENEEAVDDSQLPKDRFSAERLKGVDSTLKIQPAELGDSAVYLCASSLDGTSGRVSQFFGPGTRLTVL.

This clonotype was seen a handful of times. The chain uses TRBV29-1 and TRBJ1-3, with 7 bases lining up with TRBD1. After removal of 7 bases from V and 3 bases from J, the junction contained 6 bases not matched to a gene. The CDR3 has 13 amino acids. The germline gives CDR1 SQVTM, CDR2 ANQGSEA. In DNA form, the CDR3 reads TGCAGCGCCGTCAGACAGGGTGGAAACACCATATATTTT. Protein: CSAVRQGGNTIYF. The entire variable domain, with the rest obtained from reference TRBV29-1 and TRBJ1-3, is as follows: SAVISQKPSRDICQRGTSLTIQCQVDSQVTMMFWYRQQPGQSLTLIATANQGSEATYESGFVIDKFPISRPNLTFSTLTVSNMSPEDSSIYLCSAVRQGGNTIYFGEGSWLTVV.

V and J are TRBV2 and TRBJ1-2; D may be TRBD1 (6 bases). V lost 6 bases and J 6 bases, leaving 17 bases between the germline ends. Per the germline V gene, CDR1 is SNHLY and CDR2 is FYNNEI. This CDR3 comprises 14 residues. The CDR3 sequence is CASRRGGPANGYTF. The CDR3 DNA reads TGTGCCAGCAGGAGGGGGGGGCCCGCCAATGGCTACACCTTC.

The chain combines TRBV14 with TRBJ1-4, with TRBD1 matching 7 bases. V shed 5 bases, J shed 11 bases, and the junction held 5 bases outside the gene matches. CDR3 length: 12 amino acids. Germline V gene sequence: CDR1 SGHDN, CDR2 FVKESK. This CDR3 reads CASSTGVGKLFF. The CDR3, as DNA: TGTGCCAGCAGCACAGGGGTGGGGAAACTGTTTTTT.

This sequence joins TRBV9 and TRBJ2-1; 8 nucleotides agree with TRBD2. The CDR3 contains 14 residues. Germline CDR1 SGDLS, CDR2 YYNGEE. Trimming cost V 0 bases and J 8 bases; bases outside gene matches: 4. The CDR3 nucleotides are TGTGCCAGCAGCGTAGGGACTAGCCTCCATGAGCAGTTCTTC. Translated: CASSVGTSLHEQFF.

In this sample, this clonotype turned up a few times. The genes are TRBV5-1 and TRBJ1-4, with D hard to call. CDR3 length equals 15 residues. Germline lookup yields CDR1 SGHRS and CDR2 YFSETQ. Trimming cost V 1 base and J 4 bases, with 11 bases left between them. CDR3 DNA: TGCGCCAGCAGCTTGTGGGGTGAGGGTAATGAAAAACTGTTTTTT. Translated, it gives CASSLWGEGNEKLFF.

This clonotype turned up a few times. The rearrangement links TRBV6-1 to TRBJ2-7; 7 bases map to TRBD1. This CDR3 is 16 amino acids long. J gave up 1 base and V 6 bases, and 12 bases lay outside the gene matches. CDR1 is MNHNS, CDR2 SASEGT, per germline. CDR3 sequence (DNA): TGTGCCAGCAGCCTACCTGAGACAGGGCTGTCCTACGAGCAGTACTTC. Its translation: CASSLPETGLSYEQYF.

Ten or more counts support this clonotype. DNA for the CDR3: TGTGCCAGCAGCCTATTCTCGGACTCGAAGGCTGAGCAGTTCTTC. Translated, it gives CASSLFSDSKAEQFF. The chain couples TRBV28 to TRBJ2-1; a possible D gene is TRBD2 (5 bases). V lost 6 bases and J 9 bases, leaving 21 bases between the germline ends. The CDR3 extends over 15 amino acids. From germline, CDR1 is MDHEN and CDR2 SYDVKM.

There are many counts of this clonotype. The rearrangement uses TRBV2 and TRBJ2-7; TRBD1 might be the D (5 bases). The V end was cut by 2 bases, the J end by 3 bases, with 11 bases between. CDR1 and CDR2 from the germline V gene are SNHLY and FYNNEI. This CDR3 has 14 residues. The CDR3 spells CASSERQGFYEQYF. CDR3 DNA sequence: TGTGCCAGCAGTGAAAGGCAGGGATTCTACGAGCAGTACTTC.

This clonotype was counted a few times. The chain employs TRBV19 and TRBJ1-5; D not resolved. The CDR3 consists of 12 residues. V lost 7 bases to trimming and J lost 5 bases, with 9 bases between them. CDR1 is LNHDA and CDR2 is SQIVND in the germline V gene (reference sequence). The CDR3 is CASKGWDQPQHF. DNA for the CDR3: TGTGCCAGTAAGGGCTGGGATCAGCCCCAGCATTTT.

This clonotype was counted a single time. This chain joins TRBV7-2 and TRBJ2-1; 9 bases match TRBD2. V lost 4 bases and J lost 0; bases outside the gene matches: 13. The CDR3 consists of 19 residues. The germline gives CDR1 SGHTA, CDR2 FQGNSA. The CDR3: CASSSYFASGEGSYNEQFF. DNA for the CDR3: TGTGCCAGCAGCTCCTATTTCGCTAGCGGGGAGGGCTCCTACAATGAGCAGTTCTTC.

This clonotype was recorded at least ten times. The chain combines TRBV20-1 with TRBJ2-3, with 11 nucleotides matching TRBD2. The CDR3 length is 15 residues. Germline V lookup: CDR1 DFQATT, CDR2 SNEGSKA (reference sequence). The junction had 7 bases not matched to a gene; V was cut back by 3 bases and J by 5 bases. Written as DNA, the CDR3 is TGCAGTGCTAGCCACTCCGGGACTAGCGGAGATACGCAGTATTTT. This gives the protein CSASHSGTSGDTQYF.

This clonotype was recorded a few times. This chain uses TRBV24-1 with TRBJ2-2; 7 nucleotides match TRBD1. J was trimmed by 0 bases and V by 4 bases; bases with no gene match: 4. This CDR3 has 16 amino acids. Germline values: CDR1 KGHDR, CDR2 SFDVKD. CDR3 sequence: CATSDPGQTNTGELFF. The CDR3 DNA reads TGTGCCACCAGTGACCCGGGACAGACGAACACCGGGGAGCTGTTTTTT.

This clonotype was seen repeatedly, ten times or more. The V gene is TRBV24-1, the J gene TRBJ2-1, with 10 bases matching TRBD2. This CDR3 comprises 14 residues. J gave up 6 bases and V 4 bases, and 2 bases lay outside the gene matches. Germline V gene sequence: CDR1 KGHDR, CDR2 SFDVKD. Written as DNA, the CDR3 is TGTGCCACCAGTGACCCTAGCGGGAGCAATGAGCAGTTCTTC. Its translation is CATSDPSGSNEQFF.

In this sample, this clonotype turned up a few times. The V gene is TRBV9, the J gene TRBJ1-2, with D possibly TRBD1 on 6 matching bases. CDR1 SGDLS and CDR2 YYNGEE come from the germline V gene. This CDR3 is 15 amino acids long. Trimming left V 5 bases short and J 3 bases short, with 17 bases between. As DNA, the CDR3 is TGTGCCAGCAGTCAAGACGCAGGGGCAGACTATGGCTACACCTTC. Amino acid sequence: CASSQDAGADYGYTF.

The rearrangement uses TRBV27 and TRBJ1-5; D uncertain. V was trimmed by 6 bases and J by 1 base, leaving 13 bases between them. The CDR3 runs to 15 residues. The germline gives CDR1 MNHEY, CDR2 SMNVEV (reference sequence). The CDR3 sequence is CASRPSTGSNQPQHF. The CDR3 region has the DNA TGTGCCAGCAGGCCGTCTACGGGCAGCAATCAGCCCCAGCATTTT.

This chain links TRBV2 with TRBJ1-5; TRBD1 matches 9 bases. V lost 11 bases and J lost 7; bases outside the gene matches: 9. The germline V gene encodes CDR1 SNHLY and CDR2 FYNNEI. This CDR3 is 13 amino acids long. CDR3 region: CARNRGRSQPQHF. As DNA, the CDR3 is TGTGCCCGCAACAGGGGGCGCAGCCAGCCCCAGCATTTT.